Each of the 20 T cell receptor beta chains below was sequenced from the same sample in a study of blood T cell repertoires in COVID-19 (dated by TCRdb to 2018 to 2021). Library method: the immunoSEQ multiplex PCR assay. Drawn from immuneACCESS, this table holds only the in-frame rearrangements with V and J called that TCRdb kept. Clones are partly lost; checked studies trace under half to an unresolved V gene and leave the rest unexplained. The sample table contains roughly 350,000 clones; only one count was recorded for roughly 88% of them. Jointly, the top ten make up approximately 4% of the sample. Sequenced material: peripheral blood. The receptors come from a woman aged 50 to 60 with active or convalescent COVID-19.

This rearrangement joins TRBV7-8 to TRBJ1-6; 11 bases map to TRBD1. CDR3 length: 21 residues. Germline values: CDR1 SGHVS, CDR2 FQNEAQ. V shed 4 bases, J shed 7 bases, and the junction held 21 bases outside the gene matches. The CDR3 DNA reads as TGTGCCAGCAGCTCCTTAAATTTGCCGGGACAGGGGGTACGAAGGAATTCACCCCTCCACTTT. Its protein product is CASSSLNLPGQGVRRNSPLHF.

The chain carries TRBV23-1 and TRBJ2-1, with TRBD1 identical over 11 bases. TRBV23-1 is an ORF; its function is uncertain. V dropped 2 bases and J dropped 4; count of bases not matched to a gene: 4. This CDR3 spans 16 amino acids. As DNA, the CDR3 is TGCGCCAGCAGTCAACCGAGGGACAGGGGGTACAATGAGCAGTTCTTC. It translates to CASSQPRDRGYNEQFF.

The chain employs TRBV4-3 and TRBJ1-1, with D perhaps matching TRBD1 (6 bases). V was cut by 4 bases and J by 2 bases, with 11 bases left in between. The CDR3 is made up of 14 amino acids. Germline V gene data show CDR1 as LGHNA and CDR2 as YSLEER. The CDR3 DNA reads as TGCGCCAGCAGCCTTTACAGGGAAAACACTGAAGCTTTCTTT. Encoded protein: CASSLYRENTEAFF.

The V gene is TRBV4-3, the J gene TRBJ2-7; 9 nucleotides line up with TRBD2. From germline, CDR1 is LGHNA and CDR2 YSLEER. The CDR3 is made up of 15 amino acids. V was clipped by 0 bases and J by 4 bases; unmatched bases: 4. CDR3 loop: CASSQDGSGGYEQYF. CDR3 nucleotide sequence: TGCGCCAGCAGCCAAGATGGTAGCGGGGGATACGAGCAGTACTTC.

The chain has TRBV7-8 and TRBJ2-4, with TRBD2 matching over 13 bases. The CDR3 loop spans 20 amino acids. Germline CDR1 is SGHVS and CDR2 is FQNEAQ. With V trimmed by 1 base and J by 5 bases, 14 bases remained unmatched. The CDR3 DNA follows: TGTGCCAGCAGCTTAGGCCGACTAGCGGGAGGCCAAGGTCGACAAAACATTCAGTACTTC. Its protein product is CASSLGRLAGGQGRQNIQYF.

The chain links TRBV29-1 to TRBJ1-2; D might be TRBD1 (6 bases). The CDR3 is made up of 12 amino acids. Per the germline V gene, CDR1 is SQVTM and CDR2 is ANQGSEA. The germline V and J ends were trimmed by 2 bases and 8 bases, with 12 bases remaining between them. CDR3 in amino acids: CSVETGFQGYTF. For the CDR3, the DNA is TGCAGCGTTGAAACAGGGTTTCAGGGCTACACCTTC.

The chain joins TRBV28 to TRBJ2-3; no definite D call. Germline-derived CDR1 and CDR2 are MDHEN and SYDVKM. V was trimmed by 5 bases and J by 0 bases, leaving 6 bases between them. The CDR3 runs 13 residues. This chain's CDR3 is CASSPTSTDTQYF. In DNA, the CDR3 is TGTGCCAGCAGTCCGACTAGCACAGATACGCAGTATTTT.

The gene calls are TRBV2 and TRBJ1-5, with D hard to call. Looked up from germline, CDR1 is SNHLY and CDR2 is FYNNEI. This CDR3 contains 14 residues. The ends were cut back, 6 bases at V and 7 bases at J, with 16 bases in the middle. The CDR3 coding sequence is TGTGCCAGCAGCGGGCCTGGCGGGAACCAGCCCCAGCATTTT. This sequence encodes CASSGPGGNQPQHF.

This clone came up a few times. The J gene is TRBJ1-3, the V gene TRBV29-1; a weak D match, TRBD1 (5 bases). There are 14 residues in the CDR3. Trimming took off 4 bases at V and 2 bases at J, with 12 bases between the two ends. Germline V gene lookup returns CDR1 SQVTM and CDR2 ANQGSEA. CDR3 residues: CSVATTGTGNTIYF. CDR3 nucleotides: TGCAGCGTTGCGACCACAGGCACTGGAAACACCATATATTTT.

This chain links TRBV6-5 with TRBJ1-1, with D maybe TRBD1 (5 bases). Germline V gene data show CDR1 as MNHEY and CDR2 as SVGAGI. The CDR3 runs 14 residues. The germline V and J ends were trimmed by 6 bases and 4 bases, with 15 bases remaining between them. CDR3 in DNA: TGTGCCAGCAGCCCGGGGTCCGGGGGCACTGAAGCTTTCTTT. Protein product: CASSPGSGGTEAFF.

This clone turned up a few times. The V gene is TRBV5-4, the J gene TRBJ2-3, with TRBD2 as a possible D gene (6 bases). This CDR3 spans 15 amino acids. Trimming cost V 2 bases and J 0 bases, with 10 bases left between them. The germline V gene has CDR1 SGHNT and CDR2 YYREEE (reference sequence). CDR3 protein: CASSFGGGSTDTQYF. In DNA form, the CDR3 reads TGTGCCAGCAGCTTCGGGGGAGGAAGCACAGATACGCAGTATTTT.

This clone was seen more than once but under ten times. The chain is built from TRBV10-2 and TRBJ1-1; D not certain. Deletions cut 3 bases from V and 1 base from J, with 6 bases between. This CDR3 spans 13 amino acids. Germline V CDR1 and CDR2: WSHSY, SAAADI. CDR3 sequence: CASSDQANTEAFF. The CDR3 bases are TGCGCCAGCAGTGATCAGGCGAACACTGAAGCTTTCTTT.

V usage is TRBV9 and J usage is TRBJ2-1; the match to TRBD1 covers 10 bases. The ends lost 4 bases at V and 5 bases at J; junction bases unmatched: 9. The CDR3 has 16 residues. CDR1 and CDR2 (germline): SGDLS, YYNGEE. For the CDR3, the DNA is TGTGCCAGCAGCCCCCTGGACAGGGGGATGGACAATGAGCAGTTCTTC. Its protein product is CASSPLDRGMDNEQFF. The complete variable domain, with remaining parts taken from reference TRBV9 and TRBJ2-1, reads DSGVTQTPKHLITATGQRVTLRCSPRSGDLSVYWYQQSLDQGLQFLIQYYNGEERAKGNILERFSAQQFPDLHSELNLSSLELGDSALYFCASSPLDRGMDNEQFFGPGTRLTVL.

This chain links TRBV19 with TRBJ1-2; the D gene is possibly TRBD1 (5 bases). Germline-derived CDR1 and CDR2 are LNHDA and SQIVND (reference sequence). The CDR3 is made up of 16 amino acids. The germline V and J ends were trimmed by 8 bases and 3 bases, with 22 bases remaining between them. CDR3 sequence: CASRPQQARWDYGYTF. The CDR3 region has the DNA TGTGCCAGTCGCCCTCAACAGGCCCGATGGGACTATGGCTACACCTTC.

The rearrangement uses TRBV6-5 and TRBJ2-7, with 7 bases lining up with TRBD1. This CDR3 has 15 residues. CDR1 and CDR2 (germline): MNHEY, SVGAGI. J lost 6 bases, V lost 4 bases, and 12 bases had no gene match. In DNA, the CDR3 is TGTGCCAGCAGTTTTTCCCGGGACAGCTTTTCCGAGCAGTACTTC. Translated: CASSFSRDSFSEQYF.

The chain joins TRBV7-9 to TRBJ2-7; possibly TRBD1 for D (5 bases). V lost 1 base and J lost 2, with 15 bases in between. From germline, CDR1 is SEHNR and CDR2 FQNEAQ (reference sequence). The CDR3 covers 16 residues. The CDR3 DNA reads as TGTGCCAGCAGCTTAGTTGTCAGGGAAGGGACCTACGAGCAGTACTTC. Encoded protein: CASSLVVREGTYEQYF.

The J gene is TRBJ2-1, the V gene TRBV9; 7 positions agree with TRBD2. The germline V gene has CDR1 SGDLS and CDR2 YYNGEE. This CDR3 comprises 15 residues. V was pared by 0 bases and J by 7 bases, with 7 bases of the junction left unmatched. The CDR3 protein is CASSVGGSGRNEQFF. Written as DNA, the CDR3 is TGTGCCAGCAGCGTAGGCGGTAGCGGGCGTAATGAGCAGTTCTTC.

For the CDR3, the DNA is TGTGCCACCAGTTCCGGGACAGGGGTTGGCTACACCTTC. This translates into CATSSGTGVGYTF. The rearrangement joins TRBV24-1 to TRBJ1-2; 10 bases line up with TRBD1. Germline lookup yields CDR1 KGHDR and CDR2 SFDVKD. CDR3 size: 13 residues. With 6 bases clipped from V and 7 bases from J, the junction kept 4 bases outside the gene matches.

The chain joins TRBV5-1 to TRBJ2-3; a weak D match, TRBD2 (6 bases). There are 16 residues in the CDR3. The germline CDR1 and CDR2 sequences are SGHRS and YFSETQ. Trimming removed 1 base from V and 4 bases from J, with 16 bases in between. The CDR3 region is CASSLSTSLLSDTQYF. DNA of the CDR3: TGCGCCAGCAGCTTGTCGACTAGTCTCCTATCAGATACGCAGTATTTT.

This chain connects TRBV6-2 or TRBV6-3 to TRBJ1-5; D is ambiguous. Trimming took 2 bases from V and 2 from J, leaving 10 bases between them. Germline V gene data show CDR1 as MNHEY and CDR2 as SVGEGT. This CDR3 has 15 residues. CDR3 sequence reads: CASSYGLWGNQPQHF. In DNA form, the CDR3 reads TGTGCCAGCAGTTACGGACTCTGGGGCAATCAGCCCCAGCATTTT.